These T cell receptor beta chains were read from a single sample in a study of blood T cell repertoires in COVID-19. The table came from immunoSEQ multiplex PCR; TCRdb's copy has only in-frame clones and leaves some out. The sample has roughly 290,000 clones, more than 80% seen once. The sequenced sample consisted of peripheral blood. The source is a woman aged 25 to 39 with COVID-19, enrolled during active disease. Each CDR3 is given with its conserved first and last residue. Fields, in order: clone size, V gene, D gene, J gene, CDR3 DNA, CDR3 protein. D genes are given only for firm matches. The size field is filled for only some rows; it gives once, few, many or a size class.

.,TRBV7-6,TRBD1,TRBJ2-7,TGTGCCAGCAGCTTAGCGGGACAGGGAGGAATCGAGCAGTACTTC,CASSLAGQGGIEQYF
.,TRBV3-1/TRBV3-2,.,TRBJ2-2,TGTGCCAGCAGCCAAGACCTTTTCCCCGGGGAGCTGTTTTTT,CASSQDLFPGELFF
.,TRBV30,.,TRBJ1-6,TGTGCCTGCGAAAACAGGGCCTCGGGGAATTCACCCCTCCACTTT,CACENRASGNSPLHF
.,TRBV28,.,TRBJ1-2,TGTGCCAGCAGTCTACTTGCAGGGAACTATGGCTACACCTTC,CASSLLAGNYGYTF
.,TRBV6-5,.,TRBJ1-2,TGTGCCAGCAGTTACGAAGGAGGGGATGGCTACACCTTC,CASSYEGGDGYTF
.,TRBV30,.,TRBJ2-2,TGTGCCTGGAGTAAAGCGGGCCCCAGGACCGGGGAGCTGTTTTTT,CAWSKAGPRTGELFF
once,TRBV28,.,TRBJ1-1,TGTGCCAGCAGTTCCCGGACAGAGGAGAACACTGAAGCTTTCTTT,CASSSRTEENTEAFF
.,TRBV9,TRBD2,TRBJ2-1,TGTGCCAGCAGCGTAGAAGGGACTAGCGGTTACAATGAGCAGTTCTTC,CASSVEGTSGYNEQFF
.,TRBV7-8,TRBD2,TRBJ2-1,TGTGCCAGCAGCTTAGAGACTAGCGGGAGTCCGTCCTACAATGAGCAGTTCTTC,CASSLETSGSPSYNEQFF
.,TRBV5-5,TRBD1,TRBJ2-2,TGTGCCAGCAGCCTAGGACAGGGATCGCCCACCGGGGAGCTGTTTTTT,CASSLGQGSPTGELFF
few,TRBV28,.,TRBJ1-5,TGTGCCAGCAGTCCGCCGCAGGGGTCATATTGGCAGCCCCAGCATTTT,CASSPPQGSYWQPQHF
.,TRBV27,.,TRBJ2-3,TGTGCCAGCAAGTTCAGGGGACCCACAGATACGCAGTATTTT,CASKFRGPTDTQYF
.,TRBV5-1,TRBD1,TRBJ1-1,TGCGCCAGCAGCTCGGACAGGGGCGGTAGGACTGAAGCTTTCTTT,CASSSDRGGRTEAFF
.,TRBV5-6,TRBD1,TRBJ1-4,TGTGCCAGCAGCGAGGACAGGTATAATGAAAAACTGTTTTTT,CASSEDRYNEKLFF
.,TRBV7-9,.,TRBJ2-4,TGTGCCAGCAGCTTAGCCCTAGCCAAAAACATTCAGTACTTC,CASSLALAKNIQYF
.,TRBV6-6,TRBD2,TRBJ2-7,TGTGCCAGCAGTTATTCGGCTAGCGGGAGTTACGAGCAGTACTTC,CASSYSASGSYEQYF
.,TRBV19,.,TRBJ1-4,TGTGCCAGTATGCGGCAGGGCGGGACGAAACTGTTTTTT,CASMRQGGTKLFF
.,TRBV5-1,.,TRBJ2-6,TGCGCCAGCAGCGACAGTTCTGGGGCCAACGTCCTGACTTTC,CASSDSSGANVLTF
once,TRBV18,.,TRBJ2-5,TGTGCCAGCTCACCGGGCAGGGGAGAGACCCAGTACTTC,CASSPGRGETQYF
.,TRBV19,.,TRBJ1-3,TGTGCCAGTAGTCTTGACAGCGAAGGAAACACCATATATTTT,CASSLDSEGNTIYF
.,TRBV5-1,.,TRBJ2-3,TGCGCCAGCAGCTTGGAGGGAGGACCTTCAGATACGCAGTATTTT,CASSLEGGPSDTQYF
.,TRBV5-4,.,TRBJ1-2,TGTGCCAGCAGCTTGGAAACGCGGCGGTACACCTTC,CASSLETRRYTF
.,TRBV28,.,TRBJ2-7,TGTGCCAGCCTGAGGACTTACTCTCCCTACGAGCAGTACTTC,CASLRTYSPYEQYF
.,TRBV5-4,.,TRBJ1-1,TGTGCCAGCAGTTCTGTCGGGAACACTGAAGCTTTCTTT,CASSSVGNTEAFF
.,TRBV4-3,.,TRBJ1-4,TGCGCCAGCAGCCAAGCGGGGTCAACTAATGAAAAACTGTTTTTT,CASSQAGSTNEKLFF
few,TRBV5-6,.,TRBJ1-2,TGTGCCAGCAGCTTGCTCGAGGCTGGCTACACCTTC,CASSLLEAGYTF
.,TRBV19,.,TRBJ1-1,TGTGCCAGTAGTATGAGACAAACGAACACTGAAGCTTTCTTT,CASSMRQTNTEAFF
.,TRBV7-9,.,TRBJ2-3,TGTGCCAGCAGCTTAGTAACAGGGCCAGATACGCAGTATTTT,CASSLVTGPDTQYF
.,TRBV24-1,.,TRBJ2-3,TGTGCCACCAGTGATTTATCGCGCGGGGGCACAGATACGCAGTATTTT,CATSDLSRGGTDTQYF
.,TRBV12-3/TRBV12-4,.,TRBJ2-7,TGTGCCAGCAGTTCTAGGGGCGAGCAGTACTTC,CASSSRGEQYF
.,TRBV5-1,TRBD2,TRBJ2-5,TGCGCCAGCAGCCTAGCGGGCGGGACCTACCAAGAGACCCAGTACTTC,CASSLAGGTYQETQYF
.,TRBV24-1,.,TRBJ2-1,TGTGCCACCAGCTCCGTGTGGCGGGGAAATAACAATGAGCAGTTCTTC,CATSSVWRGNNNEQFF
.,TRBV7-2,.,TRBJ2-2,TGTGCCAGCAGCGTCCGACAGGCTGTTACCGGGGAGCTGTTTTTT,CASSVRQAVTGELFF